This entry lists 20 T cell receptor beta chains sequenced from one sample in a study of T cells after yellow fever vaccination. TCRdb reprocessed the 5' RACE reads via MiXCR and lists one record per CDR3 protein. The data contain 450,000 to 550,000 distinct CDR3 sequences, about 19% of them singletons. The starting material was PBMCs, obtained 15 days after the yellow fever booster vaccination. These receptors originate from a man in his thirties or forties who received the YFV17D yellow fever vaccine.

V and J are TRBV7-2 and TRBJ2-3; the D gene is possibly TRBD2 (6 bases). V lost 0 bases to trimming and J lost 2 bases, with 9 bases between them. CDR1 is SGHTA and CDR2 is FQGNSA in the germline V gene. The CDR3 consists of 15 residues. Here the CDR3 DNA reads TGTGCCAGCAGCTTAGCCGGGACTCTCACAGATACGCAGTATTTT. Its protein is CASSLAGTLTDTQYF.

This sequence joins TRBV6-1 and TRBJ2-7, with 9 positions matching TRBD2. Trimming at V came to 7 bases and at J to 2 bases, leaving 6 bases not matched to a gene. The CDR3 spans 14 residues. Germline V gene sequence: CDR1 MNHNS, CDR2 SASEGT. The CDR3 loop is CASTAAGGPYEQYF. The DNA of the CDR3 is TGTGCCAGCACCGCGGCGGGAGGGCCCTACGAGCAGTACTTC.

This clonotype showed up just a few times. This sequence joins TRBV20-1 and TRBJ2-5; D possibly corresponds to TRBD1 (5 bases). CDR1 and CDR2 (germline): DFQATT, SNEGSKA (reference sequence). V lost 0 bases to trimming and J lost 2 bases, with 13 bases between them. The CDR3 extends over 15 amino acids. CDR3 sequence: CSARDGARQQETQYF. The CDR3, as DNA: TGCAGTGCTAGAGATGGGGCGAGGCAACAAGAGACCCAGTACTTC.

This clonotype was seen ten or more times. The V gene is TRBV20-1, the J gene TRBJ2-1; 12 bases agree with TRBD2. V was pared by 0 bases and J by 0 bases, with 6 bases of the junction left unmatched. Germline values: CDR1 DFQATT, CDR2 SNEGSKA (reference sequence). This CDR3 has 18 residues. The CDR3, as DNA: TGCAGTGCTAGAGAAGGACAGGGACTAGCGGGCTCCTACAATGAGCAGTTCTTC. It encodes CSAREGQGLAGSYNEQFF.

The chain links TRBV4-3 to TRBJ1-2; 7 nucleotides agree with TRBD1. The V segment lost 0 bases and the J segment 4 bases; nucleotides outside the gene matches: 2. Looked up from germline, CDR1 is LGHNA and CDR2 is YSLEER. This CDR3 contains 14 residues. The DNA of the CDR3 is TGCGCCAGCAGCCAAGAACCAGGGGGCTATGGCTACACCTTC. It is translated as CASSQEPGGYGYTF.

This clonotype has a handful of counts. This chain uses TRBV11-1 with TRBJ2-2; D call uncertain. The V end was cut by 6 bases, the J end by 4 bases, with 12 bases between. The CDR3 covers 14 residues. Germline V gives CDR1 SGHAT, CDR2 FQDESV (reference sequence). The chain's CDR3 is CASRHGIATGELFF. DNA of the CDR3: TGTGCCAGCAGACACGGTATCGCCACCGGGGAGCTGTTTTTT.

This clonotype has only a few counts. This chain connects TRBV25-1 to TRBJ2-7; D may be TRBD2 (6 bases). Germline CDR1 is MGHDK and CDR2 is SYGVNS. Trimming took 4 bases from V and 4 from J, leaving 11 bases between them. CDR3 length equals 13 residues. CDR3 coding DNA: TGTGCCAGCAGTGCGGACTACCTATACGAGCAGTACTTC. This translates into CASSADYLYEQYF.

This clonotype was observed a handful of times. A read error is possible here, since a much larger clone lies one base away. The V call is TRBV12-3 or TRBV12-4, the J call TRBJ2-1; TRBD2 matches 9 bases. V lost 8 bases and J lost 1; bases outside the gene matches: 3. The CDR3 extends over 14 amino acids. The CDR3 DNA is TGTGCCAGCTGCCTAGCGGGATCCTACAATGAGCAGTTCTTC. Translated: CASCLAGSYNEQFF.

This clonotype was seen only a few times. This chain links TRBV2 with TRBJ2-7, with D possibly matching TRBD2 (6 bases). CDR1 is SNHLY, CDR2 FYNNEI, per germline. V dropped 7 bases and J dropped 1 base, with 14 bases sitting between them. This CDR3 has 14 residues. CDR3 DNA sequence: TGTGCCAGCACGCGCGAGGAGGGTTCCTACGAGCAGTACTTC. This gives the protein CASTREEGSYEQYF.

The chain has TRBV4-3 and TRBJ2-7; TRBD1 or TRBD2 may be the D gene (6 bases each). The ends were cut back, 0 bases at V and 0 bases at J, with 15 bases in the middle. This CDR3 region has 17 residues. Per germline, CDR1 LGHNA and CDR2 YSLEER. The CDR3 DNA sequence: TGCGCCAGCAGCCAAGACTGGGGGGACACCTACTCCTACGAGCAGTACTTC. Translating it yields CASSQDWGDTYSYEQYF.

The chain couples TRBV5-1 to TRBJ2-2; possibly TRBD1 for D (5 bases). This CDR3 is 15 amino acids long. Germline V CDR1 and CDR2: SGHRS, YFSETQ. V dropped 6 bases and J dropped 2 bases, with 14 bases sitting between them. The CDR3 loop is CASKDQQGNTGELFF. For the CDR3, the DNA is TGCGCCAGCAAGGATCAGCAGGGTAACACCGGGGAGCTGTTTTTT.

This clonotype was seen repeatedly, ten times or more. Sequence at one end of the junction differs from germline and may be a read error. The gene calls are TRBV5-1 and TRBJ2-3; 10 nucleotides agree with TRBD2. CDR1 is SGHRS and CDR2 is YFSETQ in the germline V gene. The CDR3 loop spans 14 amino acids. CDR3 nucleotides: TGTGCCAGCAGCCCCGGACTAGCGGCTGATACGCAGTATTTT. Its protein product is CASSPGLAADTQYF.

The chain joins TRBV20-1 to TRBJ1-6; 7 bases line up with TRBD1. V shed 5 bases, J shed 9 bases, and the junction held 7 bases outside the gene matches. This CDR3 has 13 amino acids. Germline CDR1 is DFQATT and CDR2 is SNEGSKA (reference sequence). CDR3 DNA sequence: TGCAGTGCTGTTACAGGGGTTAGTTCACCCCTCCACTTT. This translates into CSAVTGVSSPLHF.

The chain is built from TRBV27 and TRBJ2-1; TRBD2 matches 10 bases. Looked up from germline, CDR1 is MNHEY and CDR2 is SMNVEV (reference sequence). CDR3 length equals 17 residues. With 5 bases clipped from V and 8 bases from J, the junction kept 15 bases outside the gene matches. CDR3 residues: CASSPRLGAGGSYEQFF. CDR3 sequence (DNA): TGTGCCAGCAGTCCCCGTTTAGGAGCGGGAGGGTCGTATGAGCAGTTCTTC.

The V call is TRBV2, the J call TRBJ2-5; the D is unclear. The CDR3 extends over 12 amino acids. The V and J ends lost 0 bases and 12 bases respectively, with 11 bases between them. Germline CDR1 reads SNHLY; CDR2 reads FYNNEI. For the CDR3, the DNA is TGTGCCAGCAGTGAAGCAACCGGGCTAAAGTACTTC. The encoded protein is CASSEATGLKYF. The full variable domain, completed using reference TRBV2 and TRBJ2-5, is EPEVTQTPSHQVTQMGQEVILRCVPISNHLYFYWYRQILGQKVEFLVSFYNNEISEKSEIFDDQFSVERPDGSNFTLKIRSTKLEDSAMYFCASSEATGLKYFGPGTRLLVL.

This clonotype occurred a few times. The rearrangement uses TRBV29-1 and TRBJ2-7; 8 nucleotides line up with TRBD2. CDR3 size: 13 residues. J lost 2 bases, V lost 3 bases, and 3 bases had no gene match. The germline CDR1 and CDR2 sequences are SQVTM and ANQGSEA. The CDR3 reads CSVELAGPYEQYF. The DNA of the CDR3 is TGCAGCGTTGAGTTAGCGGGACCCTACGAGCAGTACTTC.

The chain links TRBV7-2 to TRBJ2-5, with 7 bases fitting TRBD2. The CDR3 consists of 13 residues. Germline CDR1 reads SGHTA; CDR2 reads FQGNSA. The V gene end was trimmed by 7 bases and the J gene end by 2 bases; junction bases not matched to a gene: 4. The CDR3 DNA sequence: TGTGCCAGCACGCCGGGACTACAAGAGACCCAGTACTTC. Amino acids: CASTPGLQETQYF.

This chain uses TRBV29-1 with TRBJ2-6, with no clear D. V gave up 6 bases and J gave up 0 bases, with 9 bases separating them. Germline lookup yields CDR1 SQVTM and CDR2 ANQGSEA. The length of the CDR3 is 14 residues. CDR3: CSVPRDSGANVLTF. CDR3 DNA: TGCAGCGTGCCTCGAGACTCTGGGGCCAACGTCCTGACTTTC.

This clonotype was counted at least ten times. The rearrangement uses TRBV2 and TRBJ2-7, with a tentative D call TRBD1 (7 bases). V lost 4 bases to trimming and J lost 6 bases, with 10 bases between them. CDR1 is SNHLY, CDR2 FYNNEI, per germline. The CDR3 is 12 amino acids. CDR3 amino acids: CASSVQGGEQYF. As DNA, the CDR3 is TGTGCCAGCAGTGTGCAGGGGGGCGAGCAGTACTTC.

The CDR3 here is CASSTGAVNEQYF. CDR3 coding DNA: TGCGCCAGCAGTACGGGGGCGGTCAACGAGCAGTACTTC. The chain joins TRBV5-1 to TRBJ2-7; either TRBD1 or TRBD2 may supply D (6 bases each). This CDR3 is built from 13 residues. V was pared by 5 bases and J by 5 bases, with 14 bases between. Germline lookup yields CDR1 SGHRS and CDR2 YFSETQ.